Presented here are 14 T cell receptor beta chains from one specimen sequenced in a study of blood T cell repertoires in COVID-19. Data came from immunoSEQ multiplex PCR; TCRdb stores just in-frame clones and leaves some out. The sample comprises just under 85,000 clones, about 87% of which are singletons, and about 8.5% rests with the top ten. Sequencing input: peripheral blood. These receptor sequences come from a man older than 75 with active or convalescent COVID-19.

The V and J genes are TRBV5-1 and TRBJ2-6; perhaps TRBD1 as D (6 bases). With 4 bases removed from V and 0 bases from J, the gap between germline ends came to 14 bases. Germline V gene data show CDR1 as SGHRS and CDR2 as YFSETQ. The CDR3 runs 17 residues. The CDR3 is CASSRPGQGSGANVLTF. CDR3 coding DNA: TGCGCCAGCAGCCGACCGGGACAAGGCTCTGGGGCCAACGTCCTGACTTTC.

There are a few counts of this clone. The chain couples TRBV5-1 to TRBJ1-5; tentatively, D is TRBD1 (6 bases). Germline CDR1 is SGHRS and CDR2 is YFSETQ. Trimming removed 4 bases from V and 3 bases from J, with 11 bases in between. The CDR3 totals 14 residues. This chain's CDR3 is CASSLTGNNQPQHF. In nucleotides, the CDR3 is TGCGCCAGCAGCCTTACAGGGAACAATCAGCCCCAGCATTTT.

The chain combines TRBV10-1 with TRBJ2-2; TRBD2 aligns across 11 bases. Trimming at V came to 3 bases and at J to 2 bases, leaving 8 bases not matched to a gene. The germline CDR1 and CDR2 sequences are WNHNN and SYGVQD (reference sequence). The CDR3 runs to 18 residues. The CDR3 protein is CASSDPGTSGDNTGELFF. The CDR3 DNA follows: TGCGCCAGCAGTGACCCCGGGACTAGCGGAGACAACACCGGGGAGCTGTTTTTT.

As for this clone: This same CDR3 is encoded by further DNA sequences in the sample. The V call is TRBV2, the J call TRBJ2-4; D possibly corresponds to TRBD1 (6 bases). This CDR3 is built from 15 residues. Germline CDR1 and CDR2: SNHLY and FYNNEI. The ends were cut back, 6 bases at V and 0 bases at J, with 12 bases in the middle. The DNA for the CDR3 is TGTGCCAGCAGCGAACAGGGTCTAGCCAAAAACATTCAGTACTTC. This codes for CASSEQGLAKNIQYF.

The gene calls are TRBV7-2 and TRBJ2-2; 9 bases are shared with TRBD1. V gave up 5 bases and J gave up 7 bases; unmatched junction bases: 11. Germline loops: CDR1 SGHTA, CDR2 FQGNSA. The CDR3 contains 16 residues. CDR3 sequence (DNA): TGTGCCAGCAGCCAACTACAGGGGGCGCGAGGCGGGGAGCTGTTTTTT. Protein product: CASSQLQGARGGELFF.

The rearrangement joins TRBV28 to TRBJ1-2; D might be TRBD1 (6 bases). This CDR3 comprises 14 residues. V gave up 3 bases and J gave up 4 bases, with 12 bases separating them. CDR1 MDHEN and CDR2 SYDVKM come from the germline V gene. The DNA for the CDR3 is TGTGCCAGCAGTTTTACAGGGAGTCCCTATGGCTACACCTTC. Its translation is CASSFTGSPYGYTF.

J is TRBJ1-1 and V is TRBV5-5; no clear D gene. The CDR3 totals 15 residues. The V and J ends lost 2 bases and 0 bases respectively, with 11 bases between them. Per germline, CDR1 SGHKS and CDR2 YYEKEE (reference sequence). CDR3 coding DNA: TGTGCCAGCAGCTTACCTGTCCAGGTGAACACTGAAGCTTTCTTT. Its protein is CASSLPVQVNTEAFF.

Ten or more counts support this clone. CDR3 coding DNA: TGTGCCAGTAGTCGGGGACAGGGGAACACTGAAGCTTTCTTT. Translation gives CASSRGQGNTEAFF. The chain joins TRBV19 to TRBJ1-1, with TRBD1 matching over 9 bases. V was pared by 5 bases and J by 1 base, with 2 bases of the junction left unmatched. Germline CDR1 and CDR2: LNHDA and SQIVND (reference sequence). This CDR3 has 14 amino acids. The complete variable domain, with remaining parts taken from reference TRBV19 and TRBJ1-1, reads DGGITQSPKYLFRKEGQNVTLSCEQNLNHDAMYWYRQDPGQGLRLIYYSQIVNDFQKGDIAEGYSVSREKKESFPLTVTSAQKNPTAFYLCASSRGQGNTEAFFGQGTRLTVV.

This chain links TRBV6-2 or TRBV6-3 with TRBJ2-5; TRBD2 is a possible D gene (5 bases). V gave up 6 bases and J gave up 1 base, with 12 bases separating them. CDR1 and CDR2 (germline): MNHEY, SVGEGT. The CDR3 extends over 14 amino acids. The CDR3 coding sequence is TGTGCCAGCAGCTCCACCGGGATCCAAGAGACCCAGTACTTC. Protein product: CASSSTGIQETQYF.

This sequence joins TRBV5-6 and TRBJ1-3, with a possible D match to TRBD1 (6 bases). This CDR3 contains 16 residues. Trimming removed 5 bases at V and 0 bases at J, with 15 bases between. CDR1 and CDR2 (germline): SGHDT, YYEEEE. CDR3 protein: CASRQGPASSGNTIYF. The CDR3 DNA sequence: TGTGCCAGCAGACAGGGTCCCGCGAGCTCTGGAAACACCATATATTTT.

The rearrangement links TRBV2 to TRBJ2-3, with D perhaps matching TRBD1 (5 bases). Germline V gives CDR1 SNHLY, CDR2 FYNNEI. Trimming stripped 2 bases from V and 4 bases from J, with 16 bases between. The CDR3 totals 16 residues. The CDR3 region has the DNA TGTGCCAGCAGTGAAACGTGGCAGGGAAGCCCAGATACGCAGTATTTT. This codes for CASSETWQGSPDTQYF.

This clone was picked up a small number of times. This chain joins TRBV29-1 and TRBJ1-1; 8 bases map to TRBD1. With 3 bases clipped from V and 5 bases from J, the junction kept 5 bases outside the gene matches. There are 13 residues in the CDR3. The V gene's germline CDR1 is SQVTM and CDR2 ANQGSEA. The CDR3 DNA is TGCAGCGTTGAGGGACAGGCGTCTACTGAAGCTTTCTTT. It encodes CSVEGQASTEAFF. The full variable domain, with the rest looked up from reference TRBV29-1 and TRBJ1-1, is SAVISQKPSRDICQRGTSLTIQCQVDSQVTMMFWYRQQPGQSLTLIATANQGSEATYESGFVIDKFPISRPNLTFSTLTVSNMSPEDSSIYLCSVEGQASTEAFFGQGTRLTVV.

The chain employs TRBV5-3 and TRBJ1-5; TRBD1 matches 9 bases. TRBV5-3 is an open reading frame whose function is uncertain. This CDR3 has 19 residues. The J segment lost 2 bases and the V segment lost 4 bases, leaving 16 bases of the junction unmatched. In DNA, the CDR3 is TGTGCCAGAAGCCTCTGGACAGGGGCGCCTAAAAGGGGCAATCAGCCCCAGCATTTT. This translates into CARSLWTGAPKRGNQPQHF.

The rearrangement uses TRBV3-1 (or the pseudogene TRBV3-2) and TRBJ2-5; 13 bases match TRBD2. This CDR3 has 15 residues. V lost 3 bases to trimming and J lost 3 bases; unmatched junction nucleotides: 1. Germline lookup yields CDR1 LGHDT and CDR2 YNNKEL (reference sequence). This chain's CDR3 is CASSQGTSGKETQYF. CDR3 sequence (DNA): TGTGCCAGCAGCCAGGGGACTAGCGGGAAAGAGACCCAGTACTTC.